This record looks at one T cell receptor (beta chain) sequence and its context. Germline lookup yields CDR1 SGDLS and CDR2 YYNGEE. V shed 7 bases and J 2 bases; nucleotides not matched to a gene: 1. The CDR3 is 13 amino acids. The sample is drawn from a study of control samples from healthy donors and cancer patients. Sequencing was performed with immunoSEQ multiplex PCR; in TCRdb, only in-frame clones are kept and a portion is missing. The sample includes over 150,000 clones, roughly 94% of them seen just once. The source is a man in his fifties or sixties with colorectal cancer. The sequenced sample consisted of PBMCs. The V gene is TRBV9, the J gene TRBJ2-2; 8 bases match TRBD1. CDR3 DNA sequence: TGTGCCAGCGGACAGGGAAACACCGGGGAGCTGTTTTTT. Encoded protein: CASGQGNTGELFF.